Listed here is a single T cell receptor (beta chain). Its target is not known. The data stem from a study of vaccination and CD4 T cells after COVID-19. Study-wide context: Six men and four women formed the convalescents, two being Hispanic. Median time from COVID diagnosis to post-COVID sampling was over 85 days (35 to 161). From HCoV-229E, HCoV-OC43, HCoV-NL63 and SARS-CoV-2, overlapping spike peptides were used to stimulate the cells.

Treatment denoted: roughly 11-day PBMC culture with coronavirus spike peptide pools or control peptides (ViraFEST assay). Trimming cost V 4 bases and J 4 bases, with 7 bases left between them. This CDR3 region has 12 residues. The germline CDR1 and CDR2 sequences are DFQATT and SNEGSKA (reference sequence). An Oncomine TCR Beta short-read assay was used to sequence the DNA from cultured CD4+ T cells. Each CDR3 protein gets one entry after TCRdb re-called the PCR reads with MiXCR. Here the sample spans 10,000 to 15,000 distinct CDR3 sequences, approximately 50% being singletons. The sample taken for sequencing was CD4+ T cells from blood, cultured in vitro. The chain employs TRBV20-1 and TRBJ1-4; D is unclear. This clonotype was sampled from a human donor who had recovered from COVID-19. The CDR3 sequence is CSAMADNEKLFF. For the CDR3, the DNA is TGCAGTGCTATGGCAGATAATGAAAAACTGTTTTTT.